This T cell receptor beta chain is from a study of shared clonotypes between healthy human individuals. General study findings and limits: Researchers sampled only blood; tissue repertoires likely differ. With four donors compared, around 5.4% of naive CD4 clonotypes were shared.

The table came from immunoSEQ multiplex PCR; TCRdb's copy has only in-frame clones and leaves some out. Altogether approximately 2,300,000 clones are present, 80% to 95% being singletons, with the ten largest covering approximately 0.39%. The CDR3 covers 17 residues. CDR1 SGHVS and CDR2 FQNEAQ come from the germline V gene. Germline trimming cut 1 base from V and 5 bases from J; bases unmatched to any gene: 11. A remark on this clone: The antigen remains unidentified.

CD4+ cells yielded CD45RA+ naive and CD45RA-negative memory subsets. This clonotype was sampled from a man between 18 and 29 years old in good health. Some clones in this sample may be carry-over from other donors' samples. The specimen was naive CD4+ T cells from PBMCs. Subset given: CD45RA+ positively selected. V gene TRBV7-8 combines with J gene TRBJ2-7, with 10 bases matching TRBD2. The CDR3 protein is CASSLVLAGVLSDEQYF. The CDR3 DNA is TGTGCCAGCAGCTTAGTCCTAGCGGGAGTCCTGTCCGACGAGCAGTACTTC.